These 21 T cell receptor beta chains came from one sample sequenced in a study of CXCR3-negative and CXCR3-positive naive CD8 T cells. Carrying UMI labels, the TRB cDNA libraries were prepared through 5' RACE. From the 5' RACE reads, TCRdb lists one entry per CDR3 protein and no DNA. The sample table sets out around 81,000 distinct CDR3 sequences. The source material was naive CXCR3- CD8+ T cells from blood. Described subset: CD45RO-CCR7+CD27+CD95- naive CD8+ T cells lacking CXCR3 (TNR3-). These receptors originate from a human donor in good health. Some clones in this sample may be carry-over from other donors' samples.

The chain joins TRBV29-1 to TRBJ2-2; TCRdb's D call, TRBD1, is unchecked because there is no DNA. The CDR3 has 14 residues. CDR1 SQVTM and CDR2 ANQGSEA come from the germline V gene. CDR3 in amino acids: CSVEGTGLPGELFF.

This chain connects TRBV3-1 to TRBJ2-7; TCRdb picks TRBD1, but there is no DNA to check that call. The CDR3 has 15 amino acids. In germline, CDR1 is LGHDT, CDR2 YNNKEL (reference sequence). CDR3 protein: CASSQLPGTGNEQYF.

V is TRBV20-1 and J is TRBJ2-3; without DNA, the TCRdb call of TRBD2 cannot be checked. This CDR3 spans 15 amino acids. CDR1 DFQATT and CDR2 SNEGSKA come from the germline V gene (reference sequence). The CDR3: CSARGLAGITDTQYF.

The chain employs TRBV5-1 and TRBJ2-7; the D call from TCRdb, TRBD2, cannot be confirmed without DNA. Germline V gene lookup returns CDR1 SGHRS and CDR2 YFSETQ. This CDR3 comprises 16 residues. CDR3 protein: CASSLVGEQPYYEQYF.

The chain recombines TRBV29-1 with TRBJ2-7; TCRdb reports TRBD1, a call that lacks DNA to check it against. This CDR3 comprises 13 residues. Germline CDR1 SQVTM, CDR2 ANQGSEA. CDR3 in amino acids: CSAWGGTTYEQYF.

The CDR3 loop is CASSSKTGTYEQYF. The rearrangement uses TRBV28 and TRBJ2-7; TCRdb designates TRBD1, a call that cannot be tested without DNA. The germline CDR1 and CDR2 sequences are MDHEN and SYDVKM. The CDR3 runs 14 residues. Supplemented by reference TRBV28 and TRBJ2-7, the full variable domain reads DVKVTQSSRYLVKRTGEKVFLECVQDMDHENMFWYRQDPGLGLRLIYFSYDVKMKEKGDIPEGYSVSREKKERFSLILESASTNQTSMYLCASSSKTGTYEQYFGPGTRLTVT.

The CDR3 sequence is CSVELAVSSTDTQYF. This sequence joins TRBV29-1 and TRBJ2-3. The CDR3 covers 15 residues. In germline, CDR1 is SQVTM, CDR2 ANQGSEA.

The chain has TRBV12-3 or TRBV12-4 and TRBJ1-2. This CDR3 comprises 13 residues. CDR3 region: CASSFGEAYGYTF.

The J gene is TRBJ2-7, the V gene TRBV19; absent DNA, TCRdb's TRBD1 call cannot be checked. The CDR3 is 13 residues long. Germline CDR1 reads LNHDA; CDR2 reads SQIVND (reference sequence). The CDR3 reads CASSCQGCDEQYF.

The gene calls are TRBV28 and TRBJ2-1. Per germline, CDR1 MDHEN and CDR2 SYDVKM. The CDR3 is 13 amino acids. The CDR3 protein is CASSPVIHNEQFF.

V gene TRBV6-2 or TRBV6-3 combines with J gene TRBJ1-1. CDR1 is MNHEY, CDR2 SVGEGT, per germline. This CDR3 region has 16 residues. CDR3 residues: CASSYGTVRPGTEAFF.

CDR3 residues: CASSLGPDLATSSYNEQFF. This sequence joins TRBV28 and TRBJ2-1; there is no DNA to check the TCRdb D call of TRBD2. The CDR3 consists of 19 residues. From germline, CDR1 is MDHEN and CDR2 SYDVKM.

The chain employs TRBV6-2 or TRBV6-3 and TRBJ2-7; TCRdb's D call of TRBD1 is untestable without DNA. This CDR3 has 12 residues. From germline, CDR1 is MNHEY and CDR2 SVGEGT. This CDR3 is CAVRGYTYEQYF.

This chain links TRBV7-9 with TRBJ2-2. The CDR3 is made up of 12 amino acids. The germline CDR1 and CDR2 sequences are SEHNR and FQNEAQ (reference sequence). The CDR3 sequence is CASSPAAGELFF.

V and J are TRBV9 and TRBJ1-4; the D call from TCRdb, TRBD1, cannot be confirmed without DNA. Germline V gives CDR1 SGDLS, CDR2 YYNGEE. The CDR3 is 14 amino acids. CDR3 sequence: CASSPDMGNEKLFF.

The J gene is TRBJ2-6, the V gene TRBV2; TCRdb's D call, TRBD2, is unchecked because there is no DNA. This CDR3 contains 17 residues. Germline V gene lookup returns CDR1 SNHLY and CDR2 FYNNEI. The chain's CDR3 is CASSEKAGHSGANVLTF.

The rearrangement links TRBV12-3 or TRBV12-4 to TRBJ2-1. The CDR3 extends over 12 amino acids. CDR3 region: CASRRGFNEQFF.

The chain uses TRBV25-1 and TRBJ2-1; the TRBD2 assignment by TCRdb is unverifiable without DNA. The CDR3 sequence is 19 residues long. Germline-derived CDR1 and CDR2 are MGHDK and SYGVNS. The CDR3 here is CASSEISGRSSAPYNEQFF.

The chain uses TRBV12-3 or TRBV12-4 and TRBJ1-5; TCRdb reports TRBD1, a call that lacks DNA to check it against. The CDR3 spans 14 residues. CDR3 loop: CASSFGHNNQPQHF.

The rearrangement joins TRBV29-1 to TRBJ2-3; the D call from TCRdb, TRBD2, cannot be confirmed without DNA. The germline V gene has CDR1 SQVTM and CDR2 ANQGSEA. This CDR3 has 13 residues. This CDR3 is CSVSGGNTDTQYF.

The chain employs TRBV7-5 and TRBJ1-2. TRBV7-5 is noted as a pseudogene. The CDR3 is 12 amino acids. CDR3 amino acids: CISVPEGPGYTF.